This T cell receptor beta chain comes out of a study of cytomegalovirus exposure and HLA in healthy donors. Regarding the study as a whole: Cytomegalovirus association was listed for 170 or so TCR beta chains.

The method was immunoSEQ multiplex PCR; TCRdb's version includes in-frame clones alone and lacks a portion of them. The table shows roughly 330,000 clones, with roughly 87% occurring only once. As for this clone: Its antigen is as yet unknown.

Trimming stripped 5 bases from V and 1 base from J, with 8 bases between. This CDR3 has 13 amino acids. Germline V gene data show CDR1 as MNHEY and CDR2 as SMNVEV (reference sequence). Sequencing used PBMCs. The sequence was obtained from a woman in her thirties in good health and CMV-seropositive. J is TRBJ2-5 and V is TRBV27; D unresolved. The CDR3 sequence is CASSPAVQETQYF. In DNA form, the CDR3 reads TGTGCCAGCAGTCCCGCCGTCCAAGAGACCCAGTACTTC.